Detailed here is one T cell receptor (beta chain). This entry belongs to a study of blood T cell repertoires in COVID-19. Study-level background: Nucleic acid was either cDNA or gDNA, and it came from T cells, B-cell-depleted T cells, or PBMCs.

Methods used by the authors: Estimated nucleated cell counts came from reference gene primer amplification. Clones were read by immunoSEQ multiplex PCR, and TCRdb kept only the in-frame ones, dropping some. The DNA was the basis for D and trimming; V, J and clone size are from that table. This sample has roughly 24,000 clones, with 83% found just once. The germline V gene has CDR1 MNHEY and CDR2 SVGEGT. The CDR3 sequence is 14 residues long. J gave up 13 bases and V 0 bases, and 6 bases lay outside the gene matches. The V gene is TRBV6-2 or TRBV6-3, the J gene TRBJ1-4, with 9 bases matching TRBD1. This receptor was taken from a man in his 70s with acute or convalescent COVID-19. The sample taken for sequencing was peripheral blood. CDR3 in amino acids: CASSYSDRGLLLFF. The CDR3 DNA is TGTGCCAGCAGTTACTCGGACAGGGGATTGCTACTGTTTTTT.